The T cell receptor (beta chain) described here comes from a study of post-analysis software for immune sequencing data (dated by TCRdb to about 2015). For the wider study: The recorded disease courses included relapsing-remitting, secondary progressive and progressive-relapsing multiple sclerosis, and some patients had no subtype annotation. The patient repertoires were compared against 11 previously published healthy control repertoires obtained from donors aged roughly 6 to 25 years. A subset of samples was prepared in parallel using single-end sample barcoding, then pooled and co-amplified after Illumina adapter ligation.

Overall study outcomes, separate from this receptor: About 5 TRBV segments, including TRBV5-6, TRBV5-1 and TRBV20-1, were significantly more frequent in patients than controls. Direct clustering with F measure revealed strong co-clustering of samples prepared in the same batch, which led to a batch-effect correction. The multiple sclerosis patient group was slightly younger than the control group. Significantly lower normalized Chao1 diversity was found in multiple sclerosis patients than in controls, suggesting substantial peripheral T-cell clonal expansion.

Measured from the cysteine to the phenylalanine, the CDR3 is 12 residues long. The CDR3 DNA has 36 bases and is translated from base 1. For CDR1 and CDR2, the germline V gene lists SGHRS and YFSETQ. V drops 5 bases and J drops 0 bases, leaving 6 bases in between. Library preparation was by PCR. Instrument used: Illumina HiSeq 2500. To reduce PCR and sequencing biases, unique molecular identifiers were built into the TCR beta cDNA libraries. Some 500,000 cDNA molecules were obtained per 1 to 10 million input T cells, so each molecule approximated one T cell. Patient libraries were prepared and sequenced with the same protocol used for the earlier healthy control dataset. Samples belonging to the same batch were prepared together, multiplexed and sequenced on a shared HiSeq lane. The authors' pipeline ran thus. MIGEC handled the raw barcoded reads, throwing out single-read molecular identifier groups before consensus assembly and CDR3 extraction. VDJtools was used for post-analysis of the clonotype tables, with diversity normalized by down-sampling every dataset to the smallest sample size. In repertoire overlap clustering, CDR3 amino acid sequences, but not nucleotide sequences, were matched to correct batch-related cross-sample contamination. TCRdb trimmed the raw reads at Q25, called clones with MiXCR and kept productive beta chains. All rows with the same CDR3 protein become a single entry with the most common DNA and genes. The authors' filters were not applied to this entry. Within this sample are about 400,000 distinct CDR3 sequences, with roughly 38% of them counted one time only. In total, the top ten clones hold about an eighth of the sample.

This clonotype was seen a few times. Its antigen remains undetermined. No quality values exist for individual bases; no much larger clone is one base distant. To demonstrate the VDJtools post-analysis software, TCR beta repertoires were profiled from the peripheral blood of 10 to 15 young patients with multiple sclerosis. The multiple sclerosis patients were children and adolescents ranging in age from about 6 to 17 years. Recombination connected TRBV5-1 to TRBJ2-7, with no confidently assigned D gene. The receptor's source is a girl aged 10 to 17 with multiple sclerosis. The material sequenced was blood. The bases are TGCGCCAGCAGGAGAGACTCCTACGAGCAGTACTTC. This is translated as CASRRDSYEQYF. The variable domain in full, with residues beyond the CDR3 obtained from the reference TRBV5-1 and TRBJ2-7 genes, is KAGVTQTPRYLIKTRGQQVTLSCSPISGHRSVSWYQQTPGQGLQFLFEYFSETQRNKGNFPGRFSGRQFSNSRSEMNVSTLELGDSALYLCASRRDSYEQYFGPGTRLTVT.